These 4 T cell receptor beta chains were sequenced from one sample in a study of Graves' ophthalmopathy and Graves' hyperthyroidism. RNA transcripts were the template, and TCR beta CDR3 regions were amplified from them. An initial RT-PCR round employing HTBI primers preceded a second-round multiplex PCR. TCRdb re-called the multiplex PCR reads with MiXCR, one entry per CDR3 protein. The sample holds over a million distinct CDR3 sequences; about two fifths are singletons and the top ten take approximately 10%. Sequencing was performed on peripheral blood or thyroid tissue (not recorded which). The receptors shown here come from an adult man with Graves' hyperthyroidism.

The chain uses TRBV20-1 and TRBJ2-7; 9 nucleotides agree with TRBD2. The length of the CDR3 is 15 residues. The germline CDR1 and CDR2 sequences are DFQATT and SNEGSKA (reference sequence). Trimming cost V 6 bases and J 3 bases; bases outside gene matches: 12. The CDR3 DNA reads TGCAGTGCCAGAAAAGGGGTAGCGGGAGTCTACGAGCAGTACTTC. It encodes CSARKGVAGVYEQYF.

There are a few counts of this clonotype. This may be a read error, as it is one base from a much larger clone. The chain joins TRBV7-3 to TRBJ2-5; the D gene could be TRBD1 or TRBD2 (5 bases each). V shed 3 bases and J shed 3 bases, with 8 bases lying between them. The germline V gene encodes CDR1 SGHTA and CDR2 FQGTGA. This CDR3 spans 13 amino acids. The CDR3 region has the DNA TGTGCCAGCAGCTTCGGGGCGGAAGAGACCCAGTACTTC. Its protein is CASSFGAEETQYF.

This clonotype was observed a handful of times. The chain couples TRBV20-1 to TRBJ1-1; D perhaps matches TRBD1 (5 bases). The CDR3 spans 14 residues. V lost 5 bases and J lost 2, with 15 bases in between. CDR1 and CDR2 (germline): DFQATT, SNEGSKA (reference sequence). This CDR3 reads CSAPVEGRNTEAFF. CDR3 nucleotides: TGCAGTGCTCCGGTGGAGGGGCGAAACACTGAAGCTTTCTTT.

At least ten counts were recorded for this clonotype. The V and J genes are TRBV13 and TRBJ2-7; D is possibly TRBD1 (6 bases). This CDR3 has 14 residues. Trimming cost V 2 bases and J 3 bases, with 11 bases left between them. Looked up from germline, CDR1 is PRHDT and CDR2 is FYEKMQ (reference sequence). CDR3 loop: CASSLQAGVYEQYF. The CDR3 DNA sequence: TGTGCCAGCAGCTTACAGGCAGGGGTCTACGAGCAGTACTTC.